Presented here are 13 T cell receptor beta chains from one specimen sequenced in a study of blood T cell repertoires in COVID-19. The method was immunoSEQ multiplex PCR; TCRdb's version includes in-frame clones alone and lacks a portion of them. The sample holds roughly 120,000 clones, around nine tenths seen once. Sequences were obtained from peripheral blood. These receptors all stem from a woman aged 50 to 60 with active or convalescent COVID-19.

This clone was seen just once. At one end the junction does not follow the germline gene, possibly because of a read error. This sequence joins TRBV2 and TRBJ2-7, with 9 bases fitting TRBD2. The CDR3 is 10 residues long. Looked up from germline, CDR1 is SNHLY and CDR2 is FYNNEI. The CDR3 loop reads CASRETSGNF. CDR3 in DNA: TGTGCCAGCAGGGAGACTAGCGGCAACTTC.

As regards this clone: In the same sample, other DNA sequences code for this CDR3. The chain employs TRBV18 and TRBJ2-5, with D possibly TRBD1 on 5 matching bases. The CDR3 has 14 amino acids. Looked up from germline, CDR1 is KGHSH and CDR2 is LQKENI. The V and J ends lost 0 bases and 4 bases respectively, with 9 bases between them. CDR3 sequence (DNA): TGTGCCAGCTCACCACCGGGGCGTGGAGAGACCCAGTACTTC. It translates to CASSPPGRGETQYF.

The chain is built from TRBV7-2 and TRBJ2-5; weak D call: TRBD1 (5 bases). CDR1 is SGHTA, CDR2 FQGNSA, per germline. Trimming removed 3 bases at V and 5 bases at J, with 13 bases between. This CDR3 comprises 14 residues. CDR3 residues: CASSFFQGWETQYF. CDR3 bases: TGTGCCAGCAGCTTTTTTCAGGGTTGGGAGACCCAGTACTTC.

This chain uses TRBV19 with TRBJ1-1, with TRBD1 matching 8 bases. Unmatched junction bases numbered 1, after V lost 3 bases and J lost 4 bases. Germline V gives CDR1 LNHDA, CDR2 SQIVND (reference sequence). The CDR3 spans 13 residues. CDR3 in DNA: TGTGCCAGTAGTATTCAGGGGGCCACTGAAGCTTTCTTT. This gives the protein CASSIQGATEAFF.

V and J are TRBV5-1 and TRBJ2-2; 7 nucleotides match TRBD1. The CDR3 consists of 15 residues. J was trimmed by 1 base and V by 4 bases; bases with no gene match: 4. Germline CDR1 is SGHRS and CDR2 is YFSETQ. CDR3 sequence (DNA): TGCGCCAGCAGCGGGGGACAGCTGAACACCGGGGAGCTGTTTTTT. It codes for CASSGGQLNTGELFF.

The J gene is TRBJ1-2, the V gene TRBV15, with 8 bases lining up with TRBD1. This CDR3 has 16 residues. Per germline, CDR1 LNHNV and CDR2 YYDKDF (reference sequence). With 2 bases clipped from V and 4 bases from J, the junction kept 9 bases outside the gene matches. The CDR3 reads CATSRSLDRVAYGYTF. DNA for the CDR3: TGTGCCACCAGCAGATCCTTGGACAGGGTGGCCTATGGCTACACCTTC.

J is TRBJ2-7 and V is TRBV27, with D tentatively TRBD2 (6 bases). CDR1 and CDR2 from the germline V gene are MNHEY and SMNVEV (reference sequence). V lost 0 bases to trimming and J lost 2 bases, with 11 bases between them. The CDR3 has 15 amino acids. The CDR3 DNA follows: TGTGCCAGCAGTTTATCCGGGACGGGAGCCTACGAGCAGTACTTC. As protein: CASSLSGTGAYEQYF.

This chain uses TRBV6-5 with TRBJ1-2; TRBD1 aligns across 7 bases. The CDR3 runs 15 residues. J was trimmed by 5 bases and V by 2 bases; bases with no gene match: 8. Germline values: CDR1 MNHEY, CDR2 SVGAGI. Here the CDR3 reads CASSYAGQTLYGYTF. As DNA, the CDR3 is TGTGCCAGCAGTTACGCGGGACAGACCTTATATGGCTACACCTTC.

This clone was observed a few times. The chain combines TRBV4-3 with TRBJ1-4; D possibly corresponds to TRBD1 (6 bases). V was shortened by 0 bases and J by 3 bases, with 8 bases between the two germline ends. CDR1 and CDR2 from the germline V gene are LGHNA and YSLEER. The CDR3 has 15 residues. CDR3 sequence (DNA): TGCGCCAGCAGCCAAGACCACAGGGCTAATGAAAAACTGTTTTTT. This codes for CASSQDHRANEKLFF.

The J gene is TRBJ1-1, the V gene TRBV30; D gene unclear. Germline CDR1 reads GTSNPN; CDR2 reads SVGIG (reference sequence). The ends were cut back, 3 bases at V and 6 bases at J, with 11 bases in the middle. This CDR3 spans 12 amino acids. This CDR3 reads CAWRRRQAEAFF. CDR3 nucleotides: TGTGCCTGGAGGAGAAGGCAGGCTGAAGCTTTCTTT.

This sequence joins TRBV4-1 and TRBJ2-7; D may be TRBD1 (6 bases). CDR1 MGHRA and CDR2 YSYEKL come from the germline V gene. V was trimmed by 3 bases and J by 1 base, leaving 19 bases between them. This CDR3 is 17 amino acids long. The CDR3 is CASSHTGQNRRSYEQYF. The CDR3 region has the DNA TGCGCCAGCAGCCACACCGGACAGAACCGGCGGTCCTACGAGCAGTACTTC.

The chain uses TRBV9 and TRBJ1-1; D is undetermined. The CDR3 sequence is 14 residues long. V was clipped by 2 bases and J by 1 base, with 9 bases between them. Germline CDR1 SGDLS, CDR2 YYNGEE. The CDR3 is CASSVRWQNTEAFF. The CDR3 nucleotides read TGTGCCAGCAGCGTGAGGTGGCAGAACACTGAAGCTTTCTTT.

This clone appeared a few times. J is TRBJ2-7 and V is TRBV29-1; 12 bases agree with TRBD1. After removal of 6 bases from V and 6 bases from J, the junction contained 9 bases not matched to a gene. In germline, CDR1 is SQVTM, CDR2 ANQGSEA. The CDR3 is 14 amino acids. The CDR3 spells CSVVPGTGGTEQYF. The CDR3 region has the DNA TGCAGCGTGGTACCCGGGACAGGGGGCACCGAGCAGTACTTC.